Listed below are T cell receptor beta chains from one sample, sequenced in a study of T-cell reconstitution after alpha-beta-depleted transplantation in children. TCRdb reprocessed the PCR reads with MiXCR, giving one entry per CDR3 protein. This sample has roughly 500,000 distinct CDR3 sequences, with more than 9% found just once. The specimen was PBMCs, collected before TCRalphabeta/CD19-depleted stem cell transplant. The receptors stem from a child between 2 and 9 years old with inherited bone marrow failure, due to receive a stem cell transplant. CDR3s leave out the opening cysteine and the closing phenylalanine or tryptophan. The order of the fields is J gene, CDR3 length, V gene, CDR3 protein.

TRBJ2-3	10	TRBV18	ASSPQADTQY
TRBJ2-5	17	TRBV5-1	ASSLVGPLRLGGEGTQY
TRBJ2-7	13	TRBV7-8	ASSSSTSGRNEQY
TRBJ1-4	12	TRBV4-3	ASSQARTGEKLF
TRBJ2-2	11	TRBV12-3/TRBV12-4	ASRRAGTGELF
TRBJ2-7	14	TRBV6-2/TRBV6-3	ASSSRTGEAVYEQY
TRBJ2-6	11	TRBV7-9	ASSDPDSFQPT
TRBJ2-5	13	TRBV7-9	ASSFMGDRGETQY
TRBJ2-1	14	TRBV5-1	ASSSRAWASYNEQF
TRBJ2-2	13	TRBV5-1	ASSLLASDTGELF
TRBJ2-2	14	TRBV12-3/TRBV12-4	ASSPPGLEGTGELF
TRBJ2-7	14	TRBV13	ASSLGIGTGSYEQY
TRBJ2-7	12	TRBV27	ASRVAGGPYEQY
TRBJ2-7	11	TRBV6-5	ASRRTLSYEQY
TRBJ2-2	11	TRBV12-3/TRBV12-4	ASSFGRPGELF
TRBJ1-3	13	TRBV20-1	SARDPQGPGNTIY
TRBJ2-1	10	TRBV29-1	SVTRTSNEQF
TRBJ2-1	11	TRBV28	ASSPRASGREF
TRBJ2-1	12	TRBV29-1	SHSTAGVANEQF
TRBJ1-1	12	TRBV27	ASRSGPRYTEAF
TRBJ2-1	12	TRBV19	ATEPSPNYNEQF
TRBJ2-1	13	TRBV11-2	ASSPRAGRVNEQF
TRBJ2-1	14	TRBV7-9	ASSFESARTYNEQF
TRBJ2-7	10	TRBV20-1	SARVNSREQY
TRBJ2-7	14	TRBV7-2	ASSLSGTGGPYEQY
TRBJ2-1	17	TRBV28	ASSGSYRDRGPPTDEQF
TRBJ2-7	8	TRBV27	ASGRYEQY
TRBJ2-5	13	TRBV7-9	ASSGAEWRQETQY
TRBJ1-5	13	TRBV2	ASSARQVPRQPQH
TRBJ2-2	14	TRBV11-3	AANSGHQQFTGELF
TRBJ2-5	11	TRBV29-1	SERTSRTETQY
TRBJ1-2	13	TRBV5-1	ASSLRTGPSYGYT
TRBJ1-2	11	TRBV20-1	SAVDRANYGYT
TRBJ1-2	14	TRBV6-5	ASSYSTAAYNYGYT
TRBJ2-5	12	TRBV9	ATSVLERSETQY
TRBJ2-3	12	TRBV12-3/TRBV12-4	ASSPWGGPDTQY
TRBJ2-1	12	TRBV7-9	ASSYAYESNEQF
TRBJ1-5	12	TRBV6-2/TRBV6-3	ASSYRESNQPQH
TRBJ2-1	20	TRBV27	ASSFSSGGGRGVFRSYNEQF
TRBJ2-5	12	TRBV5-1	ASSPLGPPETQY
TRBJ1-3	15	TRBV4-3	ASSQEDHRAAGNTIY
TRBJ2-7	12	TRBV12-3/TRBV12-4	ASSRGLKAHEQY
TRBJ2-7	13	TRBV7-8	ASSLGSGRTYEQY
TRBJ2-1	11	TRBV20-1	SARVWTTNEPF
TRBJ2-7	14	TRBV12-3/TRBV12-4	ASSLVASGISYEQY
TRBJ2-1	14	TRBV6-5	ASSYGGDRGWNEQF
TRBJ2-7	15	TRBV6-5	ASTRTGPAGSSYEQY
TRBJ1-6	11	TRBV3-1	ASSQLGGSPLH
TRBJ2-6	12	TRBV3-1	ASSQVSGANVLT
TRBJ2-4	13	TRBV6-2/TRBV6-3	ASSYWRGAGNIQY
TRBJ2-1	14	TRBV4-3	ASSQAFAGGRGEQF
TRBJ2-1	13	TRBV18	ASSPGGNPYNEQF
TRBJ2-7	12	TRBV7-2	ASSWPGLVNEQY